This is a list of T cell receptor beta chains from one sample in a study of blood T cells in healthy people across ages. TCRdb re-called the 5' RACE reads through MiXCR, storing one row per CDR3 protein. The repertoire includes about 640,000 distinct CDR3 sequences, around 38% of them detected once, and about 30% sits in the top ten. Source material: blood. Receptors originate from a man older than 75 in good health. The CDR3 runs from the conserved cysteine through the conserved F or W. D genes are given only for firm matches. Clone size is shown for a subset of rows, as once, few, many or a class of expanded clone.

clone_size	v_call	j_call	d_call	cdr3_aa	cdr3_nt
.	TRBV7-9	TRBJ1-6	.	CASSLSSGEGSALHF	TGTGCCAGCAGCTTAAGTTCAGGGGAGGGATCAGCCCTCCACTTT
.	TRBV9	TRBJ2-1	.	CASSVDPDFSYNEQFF	TGTGCCAGCAGCGTAGATCCGGACTTCTCCTACAATGAGCAGTTCTTC
.	TRBV12-3/TRBV12-4	TRBJ2-1	.	CASSLADSTYNEQFF	TGTGCCAGCAGTTTAGCGGACAGTACCTATAATGAGCAGTTCTTC
.	TRBV14	TRBJ1-1	.	CASSQEEAGWTEAFF	TGTGCCAGCAGCCAAGAGGAGGCAGGCTGGACTGAAGCTTTCTTT
few	TRBV20-1	TRBJ2-6	.	CSALLPTEYSGANVLTF	TGCAGTGCCCTCCTTCCCACTGAGTACTCTGGGGCCAACGTCCTGACTTTC
.	TRBV4-3	TRBJ1-2	.	CVSSQVTQGLQGYTF	TGCGTCAGCAGCCAAGTTACACAGGGATTACAAGGCTACACCTTC
.	TRBV10-3	TRBJ2-5	.	CAISAGGETETQYF	TGTGCCATCAGTGCCGGAGGGGAAACAGAGACCCAGTACTTC
.	TRBV7-2	TRBJ2-5	.	CASSPATPRETQYF	TGTGCCAGCAGCCCCGCGACTCCCCGGGAGACCCAGTACTTC
few	TRBV6-2/TRBV6-3	TRBJ1-2	TRBD1	CASSLGQGAFRAGYTF	TGTGCCAGCAGCCTAGGACAGGGGGCGTTCCGGGCTGGCTACACCTTC
few	TRBV5-1	TRBJ1-2	.	CASSSLQNSANYGYTF	TGCGCCAGCAGCTCCCTCCAAAACTCAGCTAACTATGGCTACACCTTC
.	TRBV6-2/TRBV6-3	TRBJ2-1	.	CASSTRMGWNEQFF	TGTGCCAGCAGTACGAGAATGGGTTGGAATGAGCAGTTCTTC
.	TRBV7-2	TRBJ2-5	.	CASSQNRAIQETQYF	TGTGCCAGCAGTCAGAACAGGGCAATACAAGAGACCCAGTACTTC
.	TRBV11-2	TRBJ2-2	.	CASSMTLNTGELFF	TGTGCCAGCAGCATGACACTGAACACCGGGGAGCTGTTTTTT
few	TRBV20-1	TRBJ2-5	.	CSASFSQTIQETQYF	TGCAGTGCTAGTTTCTCTCAGACGATCCAAGAGACCCAGTACTTC
few	TRBV29-1	TRBJ1-4	TRBD1	CSVERTGGGKLFF	TGCAGCGTTGAACGTACAGGGGGAGGAAAACTGTTTTTT
.	TRBV4-1	TRBJ2-4	.	CASSQDRGGQREQYF	TGCGCCAGCAGCCAAGATAGGGGGGGCCAGAGAGAGCAGTACTTC
many	TRBV15	TRBJ2-7	.	CATRTADIDEQYF	TGTGCCACCAGGACGGCGGACATCGACGAGCAGTACTTC
.	TRBV2	TRBJ1-2	.	CASKGGSYGYTF	TGTGCCAGCAAGGGAGGTAGCTATGGCTACACCTTC
few	TRBV2	TRBJ1-2	TRBD1	CASREMTGYGYTF	TGTGCCAGCAGAGAAATGACAGGGTATGGCTACACCTTC
.	TRBV28	TRBJ2-3	TRBD1	CASRRQGLGNTQYF	TGTGCCAGCAGAAGACAGGGCCTAGGGAATACGCAGTATTTT
many	TRBV11-2	TRBJ2-3	TRBD2	CASSLREGGTDTQYF	TGTGCCAGCAGCTTAAGGGAGGGCGGTACAGATACGCAGTATTTT
few	TRBV7-9	TRBJ2-5	TRBD1	CASSTRQGPETQYF	TGTGCCAGCAGCACACGACAGGGCCCCGAGACCCAGTACTTC
.	TRBV14	TRBJ2-1	TRBD1	CASSPDRDYNEQFF	TGTGCCAGCAGCCCCGACAGGGACTACAATGAGCAGTTCTTC
few	TRBV6-2/TRBV6-3	TRBJ1-6	.	CASRSGAGGNSPLHF	TGTGCCAGCAGATCGGGCGCCGGAGGGAATTCACCCCTCCACTTT
.	TRBV12-5	TRBJ2-5	.	CASGMSSQTQYF	TGTGCTAGTGGTATGAGCTCTCAGACCCAGTACTTC
few	TRBV6-2/TRBV6-3	TRBJ2-5	.	CASSYQSRGQETQYF	TGTGCCAGCAGTTACCAGTCCCGTGGGCAGGAGACCCAGTACTTC
.	TRBV18	TRBJ1-6	.	CASATTDTNSPLHF	TGTGCCAGCGCGACGACAGATACTAATTCACCCCTCCACTTT
.	TRBV6-1	TRBJ2-5	TRBD1	CASSRWTGVGETQYF	TGTGCCAGCAGTAGATGGACAGGGGTTGGGGAGACCCAGTACTTC
.	TRBV5-1	TRBJ1-2	TRBD1	CASSARTGIDGYTF	TGCGCCAGCAGCGCACGGACAGGGATCGATGGCTACACCTTC
.	TRBV6-2/TRBV6-3	TRBJ2-5	.	CASSYGRNGQYF	TGTGCCAGCAGCTACGGCAGGAACGGGCAGTACTTC
once	TRBV3-1	TRBJ2-4	.	CASREAGDIQYF	TGTGCCAGCAGGGAGGCTGGGGACATTCAGTACTTC
few	TRBV10-1	TRBJ2-5	.	CASSESTGGETQYF	TGCGCCAGCAGTGAGTCGACTGGGGGAGAGACCCAGTACTTC
.	TRBV10-1	TRBJ2-1	.	CASSEEGPGSGEQFF	TGCGCCAGCAGTGAAGAGGGGCCCGGGAGCGGTGAGCAGTTCTTC
.	TRBV30	TRBJ2-3	TRBD2	CASSGLARMATQYF	TGTGCCAGCTCGGGACTAGCTAGGATGGCTACGCAGTATTTT
.	TRBV12-3/TRBV12-4	TRBJ2-5	.	CASSRQGGTQYF	TGTGCCAGCAGTCGTCAGGGGGGGACCCAGTACTTC
.	TRBV7-3	TRBJ2-5	.	CASSPNAGRKETQYF	TGTGCCAGCAGCCCCAATGCGGGGAGGAAAGAGACCCAGTACTTC
few	TRBV5-6	TRBJ1-4	.	CASSLHQWGNEKLFF	TGTGCCAGCAGCCTCCACCAGTGGGGTAATGAAAAACTGTTTTTT
.	TRBV9	TRBJ2-7	.	CASSVTGVTYEQYF	TGTGCCAGCAGCGTAACAGGCGTAACCTACGAGCAGTACTTC
.	TRBV2	TRBJ2-1	TRBD2	CASSGGRASGSSYNEQFF	TGTGCCAGCAGTGGGGGTCGGGCTAGCGGCAGCTCCTACAATGAACAGTTCTTC
many	TRBV29-1	TRBJ1-2	.	CSVVGGEFDYGYTF	TGCAGCGTTGTAGGCGGAGAATTTGACTATGGCTACACCTTC
.	TRBV6-1	TRBJ2-3	TRBD2	CASSSGGGGNTQYF	TGTGCCAGCAGTTCCGGCGGGGGGGGAAATACGCAGTATTTT
.	TRBV12-3/TRBV12-4	TRBJ2-3	TRBD1	CASSKDRGSTDTQYF	TGTGCCAGCAGCAAGGACAGGGGAAGCACAGATACGCAGTATTTT
.	TRBV10-1	TRBJ2-3	.	CASTLAFTDTQYF	TGCGCCAGCACTCTGGCCTTCACAGATACGCAGTATTTT
many	TRBV29-1	TRBJ2-7	TRBD1	CSVGQGMEQYF	TGCAGCGTAGGACAGGGAATGGAGCAGTACTTC
few	TRBV12-3/TRBV12-4	TRBJ2-2	.	CASSPSGLRTGELFF	TGTGCCAGCAGTCCATCGGGACTGCGGACCGGGGAGCTGTTTTTT
.	TRBV6-1	TRBJ2-7	.	CASSEARRDEQYF	TGTGCCAGCAGTGAGGCCCGGAGGGACGAGCAGTACTTC
few	TRBV6-1	TRBJ2-1	TRBD2	CASSMALAGGGHEQFF	TGTGCCAGCAGTATGGCACTAGCGGGGGGTGGGCATGAGCAGTTCTTC
few	TRBV4-1	TRBJ2-5	TRBD2	CASSPPGLAGGETQYF	TGCGCCAGCAGCCCCCCGGGACTAGCGGGGGGGGAGACCCAGTACTTC
.	TRBV27	TRBJ1-2	TRBD1	CASSLREGTGGFGYTF	TGTGCCAGCAGTTTACGGGAGGGGACAGGGGGCTTTGGCTACACCTTC
.	TRBV20-1	TRBJ2-5	TRBD2	CSARKGLAGEAETQYF	TGCAGTGCTAGAAAAGGACTAGCGGGAGAAGCAGAGACCCAGTACTTC
.	TRBV20-1	TRBJ2-3	.	CSARDQRLPSTDTQYF	TGCAGTGCTAGAGATCAGAGACTACCGAGCACAGATACGCAGTATTTT
.	TRBV7-3	TRBJ2-1	TRBD1	CASSSCGRGRNEQFF	TGTGCCAGCTCCTCCTGCGGCAGGGGGCGTAATGAGCAGTTCTTC
few	TRBV14	TRBJ2-5	.	CASSPVTSTGETQYF	TGTGCCAGCAGCCCCGTGACATCGACAGGAGAGACCCAGTACTTC
few	TRBV7-6	TRBJ2-1	.	CASSLEVGARFF	TGTGCCAGCAGCTTAGAGGTGGGAGCCCGGTTCTTC
.	TRBV2	TRBJ1-2	.	CASGWAGPYGYTF	TGTGCCAGCGGTTGGGCGGGACCTTATGGCTACACCTTC